The present TCR beta chain was sequenced within a study of T cells in tuberculosis. Study overall: In South Africa, adults with active tuberculosis were compared with IGRA-negative and latently infected IGRA-positive adolescents.

Sequencing was performed with immunoSEQ multiplex PCR; in TCRdb, only in-frame clones are kept and a portion is missing. The table records under 45,000 clones, approximately 89% of them present only once. Time point given: new active TB diagnosis, blood taken before or within 7 days of starting treatment. This clone was recorded a few times. Trimming removed 10 bases from V and 2 bases from J; junction bases left unmatched: 8. Germline loops: CDR1 WNHNN, CDR2 SYGVQD (reference sequence). The CDR3 is made up of 14 amino acids. The chain combines TRBV10-1 with TRBJ2-7; 10 nucleotides align to TRBD1. The receptor was derived from an adult with tuberculosis. Sequences were derived from PBMCs, sampled at tuberculosis diagnosis. The CDR3 here is CANPGQGGPYEQYV. The CDR3 region has the DNA TGCGCCAACCCAGGACAGGGGGGACCCTACGAGCAGTACGTC.